This is a list of T cell receptor beta chains from one sample in a study of blood T cell repertoires in COVID-19. The data were produced by immunoSEQ multiplex PCR, yet TCRdb's version contains in-frame clones alone and is incomplete. The sample lists 50,000 to 60,000 clones, 89% occurring once. Sequenced sample: peripheral blood. The receptors come from a man in his sixties with acute or convalescent COVID-19. The CDR3 runs from the conserved cysteine through the conserved F or W. D genes are given only for firm matches. Only part of the rows carry a size: once, few, many, or a class if the clone is expanded.

V,size,J,D,DNA,CDR3
TRBV30,.,TRBJ2-2,.,TGTGCCTGGAGTGCAGGGTGGGTAGCCGGGGAGCTGTTTTTT,CAWSAGWVAGELFF
TRBV27,.,TRBJ1-1,TRBD1,TGTGCCAGCAGTTTCCAAACAGGGGAGCCGGGGACTGAAGCTTTCTTT,CASSFQTGEPGTEAFF
TRBV5-1,.,TRBJ1-2,TRBD1,TGCGCCAGCAGCTTGGAGGCCGGGACAGGGGCCAGAGGCTACACCTTC,CASSLEAGTGARGYTF
TRBV6-5,.,TRBJ1-4,.,TGTGCCACAAACAGGGCCGGTAATGAAAAACTGTTTTTT,CATNRAGNEKLFF
TRBV5-1,.,TRBJ1-4,.,TGCGCCAGCAGCTTAACGGGTAGAACTAATGAAAAACTGTTTTTT,CASSLTGRTNEKLFF
TRBV18,.,TRBJ2-2,TRBD2,TGTGCCAGCTCTCCCCTCCCAGCGGGGGGCACCGGGGAGCTGTTTTTT,CASSPLPAGGTGELFF
TRBV3-1/TRBV3-2,.,TRBJ1-3,.,TGTGCCAGCAGCCACAGGGCTGGAAACACCATATATTTT,CASSHRAGNTIYF
TRBV18,.,TRBJ1-1,TRBD1,TGTGCCAGCTCACTTAACCTACAGGGGGCCGGCACTGAAGCTTTCTTT,CASSLNLQGAGTEAFF
TRBV6-6,once,TRBJ1-1,TRBD1,TGTGCCAGCAGTTACAGGACAGGGGGTGAAGCTTTCTTT,CASSYRTGGEAFF
TRBV6-5,.,TRBJ1-1,.,TGTGCCAGCAGTTACCGACAGGTCTCGGGGACTGAAGCTTTCTTT,CASSYRQVSGTEAFF
TRBV4-1,.,TRBJ2-7,TRBD2,TGCGCCAGCAGTGGGGGGGTCCTGGGAGGTTACGAGCAGTACTTC,CASSGGVLGGYEQYF
TRBV27,.,TRBJ2-2,TRBD1,TGTGCCAGCTCCCAAACAGGGGGCGCCTACACCGGGGAGCTGTTTTTT,CASSQTGGAYTGELFF
TRBV11-3,.,TRBJ2-2,TRBD1,TGTGCCAGCAGCAAACAGGGGTTCACCGGGGAGCTGTTTTTT,CASSKQGFTGELFF
TRBV9,few,TRBJ1-6,.,TGTGCCAGCAGCGTAGCAACGGATAATTCACCCCTCCACTTT,CASSVATDNSPLHF
TRBV24-1,.,TRBJ2-7,.,TGTGCCACCAGTCGCCCGGACAATCAGGTTGGGCAGTACTTC,CATSRPDNQVGQYF
TRBV6-6,.,TRBJ2-1,.,TGTGCCAGCAGTTACTCGAAGGGGTCGAAAAATGAGCAGTTCTTC,CASSYSKGSKNEQFF
TRBV29-1,.,TRBJ2-7,.,TGCAGCGTTGGGGGCAGGTCCTACTACGAGCAGTACTTC,CSVGGRSYYEQYF
TRBV4-2,.,TRBJ2-2,TRBD2,TGTGCCAGCAGCCAAGTTGGGGCTAGCGGGGGGGGTGCCGGGGAGCTGTTTTTT,CASSQVGASGGGAGELFF
TRBV7-8,.,TRBJ2-2,TRBD2,TGTGCCAGCAGCTTTGTGACTAGCGGGGGGGCCGCGAACACCGGGGAGCTGTTTTTT,CASSFVTSGGAANTGELFF
TRBV18,.,TRBJ1-5,.,TGTGCCAGCTCACCAGGGGCAGGTTTCAATCAGCCCCAGCATTTT,CASSPGAGFNQPQHF
TRBV25-1,.,TRBJ1-1,TRBD1,TGTGCCAGCGAAAAACCAGGGGGCGCAGCTTTCTTT,CASEKPGGAAFF
TRBV6-4,.,TRBJ1-5,.,TGTGCCAGCAGTGACCTCGGACACAATCAGCCCCAGCATTTT,CASSDLGHNQPQHF
TRBV7-9,.,TRBJ2-7,.,TGTGCCAGCAGCTTAGACGCTGGGGCCGAGCAGTACTTC,CASSLDAGAEQYF
TRBV24-1,.,TRBJ1-6,.,TGTGCCACCAGTGATTTGCCCCCAAAAGGGAGAGCTGTGACTAGCTCCTATAATTCACCCCTCCACTTT,CATSDLPPKGRAVTSSYNSPLHF
TRBV7-9,.,TRBJ1-1,.,TGTGCCAGCAGCCATGGAGGTAGAACTGTAGCTGAAGCTTTCTTT,CASSHGGRTVAEAFF
TRBV2,.,TRBJ2-7,.,TGTGCCAGCAGTGAACTGGGCATACTCTCCTACGAGCAGTACTTC,CASSELGILSYEQYF
TRBV5-1,.,TRBJ2-1,.,TGCGCCAGCAGCTTCGGACAGAGCTCCTACAATGAGCAGTTCTTC,CASSFGQSSYNEQFF
TRBV5-1,.,TRBJ2-5,.,TGCGCCAGCAGCCAGGGGACGGGGAAAGAGACCCAGTACTTC,CASSQGTGKETQYF
TRBV12-5,.,TRBJ1-5,.,TGTGCTAGTGGTTTGGAAGACAGTAGCAATCAGCCCCAGCATTTT,CASGLEDSSNQPQHF
TRBV7-2,.,TRBJ2-5,.,TGTGCCAGCAGCTTAAGAGGGAACCCCCAAGAGACCCAGTACTTC,CASSLRGNPQETQYF
TRBV5-1,once,TRBJ2-5,.,TGCGCCAGCAGCTTGGAGGATATCAGCGGGCCGGCGCGAACCCAGTACTTC,CASSLEDISGPARTQYF
TRBV29-1,.,TRBJ2-1,TRBD1,TGCAGCGCCGGGACAGCTAACAATGAGCAGTTCTTC,CSAGTANNEQFF
TRBV7-2,once,TRBJ1-2,.,TGTGCCAGCAGCTCACAACGGGGGTCTTGGAACTATGGCTACACCTTC,CASSSQRGSWNYGYTF
TRBV6-4,.,TRBJ2-1,.,TGTGCCAGCAGTGAGGGTATAGGAGATGAGCAGTTCTTC,CASSEGIGDEQFF
TRBV3-1/TRBV3-2,.,TRBJ1-6,TRBD1,TGTGCCAGCAGCGGACAGGGACGGAGAAATTCACCCCTCCACTTT,CASSGQGRRNSPLHF
TRBV4-2,.,TRBJ1-2,TRBD1,TGTGCCAGCAGTCCTGTTGGGACAGGGGATGGCTACACCTTC,CASSPVGTGDGYTF
TRBV2,.,TRBJ1-3,.,TGTGCCAGCAGCGAGACCCCATACCCTGATGCCAGGACTTACGGAAACACCATATATTTT,CASSETPYPDARTYGNTIYF
TRBV2,.,TRBJ1-3,.,TGTGCCAGCCTAGAAGAAGGTGTTTCTGGAAACACCATATATTTT,CASLEEGVSGNTIYF
TRBV18,.,TRBJ1-2,.,TGTGCCAGCTCACCCTGGACAGAGAATGCTAACTATGGCTACACCTTC,CASSPWTENANYGYTF
TRBV12-3/TRBV12-4,.,TRBJ2-1,TRBD1,TGTGCCAGCAGATTCGGGACAGACAATGAGCAGTTCTTC,CASRFGTDNEQFF
TRBV10-2,.,TRBJ1-3,TRBD1,TGCGCCAGCAGTGAGCAGGGGACAGGCGGAAACACCATATATTTT,CASSEQGTGGNTIYF
TRBV9,.,TRBJ1-1,TRBD1,TGTGCCAGCAGCCCCTGGGGACGACAGGGGGCGTTTGGCACTGAAGCTTTCTTT,CASSPWGRQGAFGTEAFF
TRBV7-9,few,TRBJ1-6,.,TGTGCCTCAAAGCCGGACAGTTTTAATTCACCCCTCCACTTT,CASKPDSFNSPLHF
TRBV2,once,TRBJ2-5,TRBD1,TGTGCCAGCAGTTTTATAACAGGGACAGACGGGGCCCAGTACTTC,CASSFITGTDGAQYF
TRBV2,few,TRBJ1-5,.,TGTGCCAGCAGTGAATGGCTGTCTAGCAATCAGCCCCAGCATTTT,CASSEWLSSNQPQHF
TRBV19,few,TRBJ1-1,.,TGTGCCAGTTCGGACTACACTGAAGCTTTCTTT,CASSDYTEAFF
TRBV7-9,.,TRBJ2-7,.,TGTGCCAGCAGCCCCCACGGGGGGCGCTCCTACGAGCAGTACTTC,CASSPHGGRSYEQYF
TRBV27,.,TRBJ1-1,TRBD1,TGTGCCAGCAGAACCGCCGGGACAGGGGGGACTGAAGCTTTCTTT,CASRTAGTGGTEAFF
TRBV27,.,TRBJ2-7,TRBD1,TGTGCTTCCAGGGGGTCCTCACACGGCTACGAGCAGTACTTC,CASRGSSHGYEQYF
TRBV19,.,TRBJ2-6,.,TGTGCCAGTAGTATTGGGACACTTAGCTCTGGGGCCAACGTCCTGACTTTC,CASSIGTLSSGANVLTF
TRBV2,once,TRBJ1-1,.,TGTGCCAGCAGTGGTTCGGCGGGAATGAACACTGAAGCTTTCTTT,CASSGSAGMNTEAFF
TRBV19,.,TRBJ2-7,TRBD1,TGTGCCAGTAGTATAGTTTGGCCAGGGGGTTCTTCCGAGCAGTACTTC,CASSIVWPGGSSEQYF
TRBV2,.,TRBJ1-1,TRBD1,TGTGCCAGCGGGATCCGGGACAGGCGGACTGAAGCTTTCTTT,CASGIRDRRTEAFF
TRBV7-6,.,TRBJ2-2,.,TGTGCCAGCAGCCCGATCCTGGGCAGGGAGGACACCGGGGAGCTGTTTTTT,CASSPILGREDTGELFF
TRBV24-1,.,TRBJ1-5,.,TGTGCCACCAGTGATGCAGGGGGCAATCAGCCCCAGCATTTT,CATSDAGGNQPQHF
TRBV7-8,.,TRBJ1-2,.,TGTGCCAGCTACCCCGTGGGGGGTACTATCAACTATGGCTACACCTTC,CASYPVGGTINYGYTF